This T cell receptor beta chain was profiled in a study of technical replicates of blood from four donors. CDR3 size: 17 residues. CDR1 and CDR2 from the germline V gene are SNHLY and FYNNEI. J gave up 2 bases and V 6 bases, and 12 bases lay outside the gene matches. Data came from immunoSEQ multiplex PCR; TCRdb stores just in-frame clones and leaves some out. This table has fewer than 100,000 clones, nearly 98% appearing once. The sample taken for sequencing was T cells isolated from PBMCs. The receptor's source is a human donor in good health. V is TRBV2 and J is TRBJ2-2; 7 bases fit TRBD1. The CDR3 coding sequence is TGTGCCAGCAGCCTAACGATCGGGACAGATAACACCGGGGAGCTGTTTTTT. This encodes CASSLTIGTDNTGELFF.